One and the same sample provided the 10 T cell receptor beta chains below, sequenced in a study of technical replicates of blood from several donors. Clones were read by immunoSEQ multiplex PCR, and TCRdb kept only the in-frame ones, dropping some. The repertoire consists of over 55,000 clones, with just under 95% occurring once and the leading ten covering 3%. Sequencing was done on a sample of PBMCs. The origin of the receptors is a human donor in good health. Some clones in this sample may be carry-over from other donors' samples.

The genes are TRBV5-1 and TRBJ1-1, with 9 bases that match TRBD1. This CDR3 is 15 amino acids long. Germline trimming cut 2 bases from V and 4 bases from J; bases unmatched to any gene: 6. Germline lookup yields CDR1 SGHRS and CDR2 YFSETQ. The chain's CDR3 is CASSFTGGRSTEAFF. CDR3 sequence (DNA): TGCGCCAGCAGCTTTACAGGGGGCCGGAGCACTGAAGCTTTCTTT.

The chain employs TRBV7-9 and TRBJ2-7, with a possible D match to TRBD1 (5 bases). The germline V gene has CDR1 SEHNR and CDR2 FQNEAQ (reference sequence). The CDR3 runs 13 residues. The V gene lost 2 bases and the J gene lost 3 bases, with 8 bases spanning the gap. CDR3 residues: CASSLQQGYEQYF. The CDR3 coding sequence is TGTGCCAGCAGCTTACAGCAGGGCTACGAGCAGTACTTC.

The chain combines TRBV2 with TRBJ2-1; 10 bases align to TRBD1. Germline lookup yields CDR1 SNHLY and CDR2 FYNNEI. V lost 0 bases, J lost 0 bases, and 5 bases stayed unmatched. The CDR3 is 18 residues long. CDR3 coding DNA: TGTGCCAGCAGTGAAGCCGGGACAGGGGCCGCCTCCTACAATGAGCAGTTCTTC. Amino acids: CASSEAGTGAASYNEQFF.

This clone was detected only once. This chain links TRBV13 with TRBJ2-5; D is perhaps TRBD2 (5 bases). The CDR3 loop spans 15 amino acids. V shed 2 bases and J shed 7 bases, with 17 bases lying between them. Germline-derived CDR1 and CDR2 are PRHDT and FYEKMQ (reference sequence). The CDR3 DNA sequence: TGTGCCAGCAGCTTACAACCCCGGAAGGAGGCGACCCAGTACTTC. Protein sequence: CASSLQPRKEATQYF.

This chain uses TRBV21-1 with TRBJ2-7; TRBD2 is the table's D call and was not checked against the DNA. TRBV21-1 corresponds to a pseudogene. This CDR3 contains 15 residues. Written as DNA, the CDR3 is TGTGCCAGGATGGGGGGGACACTTGCTTCCTACGAGCAGTACTTC. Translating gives CARMGGTLASYEQYF.

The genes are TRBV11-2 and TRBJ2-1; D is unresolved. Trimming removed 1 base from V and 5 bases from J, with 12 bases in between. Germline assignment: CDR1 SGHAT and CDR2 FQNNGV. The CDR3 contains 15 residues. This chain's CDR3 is CASSLVTWQNNEQFF. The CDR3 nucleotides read TGTGCCAGCAGCTTAGTGACATGGCAAAACAATGAGCAGTTCTTC.

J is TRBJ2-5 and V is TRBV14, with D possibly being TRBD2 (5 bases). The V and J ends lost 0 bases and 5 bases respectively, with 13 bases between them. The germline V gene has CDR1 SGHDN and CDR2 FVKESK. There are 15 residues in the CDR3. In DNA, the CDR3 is TGTGCCAGCAGCCAAGATCGCCGGGATAGGGAGACCCAGTACTTC. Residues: CASSQDRRDRETQYF.

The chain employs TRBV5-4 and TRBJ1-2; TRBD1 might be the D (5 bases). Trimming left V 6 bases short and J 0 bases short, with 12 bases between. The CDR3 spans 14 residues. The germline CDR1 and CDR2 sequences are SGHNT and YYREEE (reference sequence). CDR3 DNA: TGTGCCAGCAAGCGGGACGGACCTAACTATGGCTACACCTTC. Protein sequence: CASKRDGPNYGYTF.

For the CDR3, the DNA is TGTGCCAGCAGTGGGAGACAGGGGCAACACACAGATACGCAGTATTTT. This gives the protein CASSGRQGQHTDTQYF. This chain links TRBV2 with TRBJ2-3, with 8 bases identical to TRBD1. The CDR3 is 16 amino acids. The V segment lost 4 bases and the J segment 2 bases; nucleotides outside the gene matches: 8. The germline V gene encodes CDR1 SNHLY and CDR2 FYNNEI.

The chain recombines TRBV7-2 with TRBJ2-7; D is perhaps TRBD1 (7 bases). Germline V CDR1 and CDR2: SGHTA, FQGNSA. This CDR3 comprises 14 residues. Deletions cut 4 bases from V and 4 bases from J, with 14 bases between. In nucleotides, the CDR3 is TGTGCCAGCAGCTCATCAGGGGGGAGGTACGAGCAGTACTTC. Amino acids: CASSSSGGRYEQYF.